This T cell receptor beta chain derives from a study of beta chain features in type 1 diabetes. Overall study findings and caveats: Researchers report that Type 1 diabetes patients had moderately but significantly shorter TCRB CDR3s across all four CD4+ subsets. TCRB rearrangement may or may not be influenced by HLA type; here this remained unresolved.

Trimming at V came to 5 bases and at J to 5 bases, leaving 5 bases not matched to a gene. This CDR3 region has 13 residues. Germline V lookup: CDR1 SGHTA, CDR2 FQGTGA. This clone occurred a few times. The antigen is not known. The whole isolated RNA underwent reverse transcription, so sequencing captured expressed TCRB transcripts. This table comes from immunoSEQ multiplex PCR, and its TCRdb copy is limited to in-frame clones, with some not included. In the table there are under 400,000 clones, 10% to 15% of which are singletons. The source of this sequence is a woman between 18 and 30 years old with type 1 diabetes. Sequenced sample: naive CD4+ T cells from blood. The chain recombines TRBV7-3 with TRBJ2-5, with 7 bases fitting TRBD2. The CDR3 spells CASSPRGSETQYF. The CDR3 DNA sequence: TGTGCCAGCAGCCCTCGCGGGAGTGAGACCCAGTACTTC.